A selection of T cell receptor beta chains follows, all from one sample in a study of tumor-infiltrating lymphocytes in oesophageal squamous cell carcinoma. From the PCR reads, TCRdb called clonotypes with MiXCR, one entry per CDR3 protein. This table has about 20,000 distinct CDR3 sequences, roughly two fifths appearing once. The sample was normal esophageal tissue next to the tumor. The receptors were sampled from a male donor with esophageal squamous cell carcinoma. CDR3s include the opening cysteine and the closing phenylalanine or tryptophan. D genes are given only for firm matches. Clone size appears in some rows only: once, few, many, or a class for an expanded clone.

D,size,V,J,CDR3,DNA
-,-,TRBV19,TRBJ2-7,CASSIAPSGIGHEQYF,TGTGCCAGTAGTATAGCCCCCTCGGGAATTGGCCACGAGCAGTACTTC
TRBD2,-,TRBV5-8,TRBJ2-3,CASSFISGGDNTDTQYF,TGTGCCAGCAGCTTCATCAGCGGGGGGGACAACACAGATACGCAGTATTTT
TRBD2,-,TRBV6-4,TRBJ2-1,CAQASGEGNEQFF,TGTGCCCAGGCTAGCGGGGAAGGGAATGAGCAGTTCTTC
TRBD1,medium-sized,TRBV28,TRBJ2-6,CASSLGTAAGAGANVLTF,TGTGCCAGCAGTTTAGGGACAGCAGCCGGCGCTGGGGCCAACGTCCTGACTTTC
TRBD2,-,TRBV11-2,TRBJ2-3,CASSLETSGRTDTQYF,TGTGCCAGCAGCTTAGAGACTAGCGGCCGCACAGATACGCAGTATTTT
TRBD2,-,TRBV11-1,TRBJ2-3,CASSLGGSVTDTQYF,TGTGCCAGCAGCTTAGGCGGGAGTGTAACTGATACGCAGTATTTT
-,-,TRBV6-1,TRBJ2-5,CASSEAGGLRTHDTQYF,TGTGCCAGCAGTGAAGCCGGGGGACTCCGAACGCACGATACGCAGTACTTC
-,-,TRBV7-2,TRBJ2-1,CASSLDGYNEQFF,TGTGCCAGCAGCTTGGACGGTTACAATGAGCAGTTCTTC
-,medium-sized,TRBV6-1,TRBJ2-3,CASSLQDTVTDTQYF,TGTGCCAGCAGTTTACAGGACACCGTCACAGATACGCAGTATTTT
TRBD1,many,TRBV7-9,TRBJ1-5,CASSLADREVNQPQHF,TGTGCCAGCAGCTTAGCGGACAGGGAGGTCAATCAGCCCCAGCATTTT
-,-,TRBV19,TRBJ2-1,CASSDSGWEYNEQFF,TGTGCCAGTAGTGACAGTGGTTGGGAGTACAATGAGCAGTTCTTC
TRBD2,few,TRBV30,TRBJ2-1,CATVASGDNEQFF,TGTGCCACGGTGGCTAGCGGGGACAATGAGCAGTTCTTC
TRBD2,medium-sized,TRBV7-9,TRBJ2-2,CASSSGLAGASGELFF,TGTGCCAGCAGCTCGGGACTAGCGGGAGCGTCCGGGGAGCTGTTTTTT
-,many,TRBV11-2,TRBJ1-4,CASSFDGAATNEKLFF,TGTGCCAGCAGCTTTGACGGGGCTGCAACTAATGAAAAACTGTTTTTT
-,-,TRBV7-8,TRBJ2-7,CASSSGGPGYIAEQYF,TGTGCCAGCAGCTCCGGGGGTCCAGGCTACATTGCCGAGCAGTACTTC
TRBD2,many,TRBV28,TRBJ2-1,CASSSVWREGGASSYNEQFF,TGTGCCAGCAGTTCTGTTTGGCGGGAGGGGGGCGCGAGCTCCTACAATGAGCAGTTCTTC
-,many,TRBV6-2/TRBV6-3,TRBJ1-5,CASSRGYQPQHF,TGTGCCAGCAGTAGGGGCTATCAGCCCCAGCATTTT
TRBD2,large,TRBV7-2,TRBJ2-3,CASSLGEGGSLTDTQYF,TGTGCCAGCAGCTTAGGGGAAGGCGGGAGCCTCACAGATACGCAGTATTTT
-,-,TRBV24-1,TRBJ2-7,CATSDHTRTYEQYF,TGTGCCACCAGTGACCATACAAGAACCTACGAGCAGTACTTC
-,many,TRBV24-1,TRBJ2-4,CATSDGGLGKNIQYF,TGTGCCACCAGTGATGGGGGGCTAGGCAAAAACATTCAGTACTTC
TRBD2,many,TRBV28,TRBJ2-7,CASRLAGAGEQYF,TGTGCCAGCAGGCTAGCGGGAGCCGGCGAGCAGTACTTC
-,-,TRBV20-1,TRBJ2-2,CSARPYLNTGELFF,TGCAGTGCTAGGCCCTACCTGAACACCGGGGAGCTGTTTTTT
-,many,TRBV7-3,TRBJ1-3,CASSLDSSGNTIYF,TGTGCCAGCAGCTTAGATTCCTCTGGAAACACCATATATTTT
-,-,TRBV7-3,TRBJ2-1,CASSLGGVGEQFF,TGTGCCAGCAGCTTAGGAGGGGTCGGCGAGCAGTTCTTC
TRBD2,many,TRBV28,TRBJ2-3,CASSFPVAGVRDTQYF,TGTGCCAGCAGTTTCCCGGTGGCGGGAGTAAGAGATACGCAGTATTTT
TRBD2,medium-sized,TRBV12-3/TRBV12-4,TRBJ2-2,CASRSGSLGELFF,TGTGCCAGCAGGAGCGGGAGCTTAGGGGAGCTGTTTTTT
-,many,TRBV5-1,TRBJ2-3,CASRGQVGGDTQYF,TGCGCCAGCAGAGGCCAGGTTGGCGGAGATACGCAGTATTTT
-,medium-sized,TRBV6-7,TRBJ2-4,CASRTILAVIAKNIQYF,TGTGCCAGCAGAACAATATTAGCGGTTATAGCCAAAAACATTCAGTACTTC
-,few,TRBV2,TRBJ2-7,CASRRDLGEQYF,TGTGCCAGCAGGCGGGACCTCGGCGAGCAGTACTTC
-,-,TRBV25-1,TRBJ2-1,CASSEWGSTVYNEQFF,TGTGCCAGCAGTGAATGGGGGAGCACAGTCTACAATGAGCAGTTCTTC
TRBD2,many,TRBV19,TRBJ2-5,CASSDGSGRAGETQYF,TGTGCCAGTAGTGATGGTAGCGGGAGGGCCGGGGAGACCCAGTACTTC
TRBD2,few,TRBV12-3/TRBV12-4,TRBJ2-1,CASRESGRDNEQFF,TGTGCCAGCAGAGAGAGCGGGAGGGACAATGAGCAGTTCTTC
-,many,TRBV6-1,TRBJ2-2,CASRRNRGADTGELFF,TGTGCCAGCAGGAGAAATCGAGGGGCCGACACCGGGGAGCTGTTTTTT
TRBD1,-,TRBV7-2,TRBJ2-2,CASSLRTGGTGELFF,TGTGCCAGCAGCTTGCGGACAGGGGGGACCGGGGAGCTGTTTTTT
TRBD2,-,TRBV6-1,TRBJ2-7,CASRARATSGIYEQYF,TGTGCCAGCAGGGCGCGAGCGACTAGCGGGATCTACGAGCAGTACTTC
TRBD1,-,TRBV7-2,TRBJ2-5,CASSLGARGSETQYF,TGTGCCAGCAGCTTAGGTGCCAGGGGGTCAGAGACCCAGTACTTC
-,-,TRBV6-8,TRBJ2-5,CASTSGYIETQYF,TGTGCCAGCACTTCCGGGTACATAGAGACCCAGTACTTC
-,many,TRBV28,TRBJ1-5,CASKQGGNQPQHF,TGTGCCAGCAAACAGGGCGGCAATCAGCCCCAGCATTTT
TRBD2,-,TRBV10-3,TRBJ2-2,CAIRGTSLTGELFF,TGTGCCATCAGAGGGACTAGTCTCACCGGGGAGCTGTTTTTT
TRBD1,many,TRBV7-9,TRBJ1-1,CASSWGQANTEAFF,TGTGCCAGCAGCTGGGGACAGGCGAACACTGAAGCTTTCTTT
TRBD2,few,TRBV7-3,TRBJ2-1,CASSLSFSSGNEQFF,TGTGCCAGCAGCTTAAGTTTTTCTAGCGGCAATGAGCAGTTCTTC